One and the same sample provided the 28 T cell receptor beta chains below, sequenced in a study of cytomegalovirus exposure and HLA in healthy donors. The PCR contained 60 Vbeta and 13 Jbeta primers. Clones were read by immunoSEQ multiplex PCR, and TCRdb kept only the in-frame ones, dropping some. Of 130,000 or so clones listed, about three quarters are singletons. Sequences were obtained from PBMCs. The receptors here all came from a female donor in good health and CMV-seronegative.

J is TRBJ1-5 and V is TRBV6-1; 7 bases line up with TRBD1. The CDR3 totals 14 residues. Per germline, CDR1 MNHNS and CDR2 SASEGT. With 4 bases clipped from V and 6 bases from J, the junction kept 6 bases outside the gene matches. The CDR3 nucleotides are TGTGCCAGCAGTGTAACAGGGGTTTCTCAGCCCCAGCATTTT. Translation: CASSVTGVSQPQHF.

V usage is TRBV19 and J usage is TRBJ2-1; weak D call: TRBD1 (5 bases). Trimming removed 2 bases at V and 0 bases at J, with 11 bases between. The CDR3 has 16 amino acids. Looked up from germline, CDR1 is LNHDA and CDR2 is SQIVND (reference sequence). The CDR3 nucleotides are TGTGCCAGTAGTATAAATACAGGCAGCTCCTACAATGAGCAGTTCTTC. This gives the protein CASSINTGSSYNEQFF. Supplemented by reference TRBV19 and TRBJ2-1, the full variable domain reads DGGITQSPKYLFRKEGQNVTLSCEQNLNHDAMYWYRQDPGQGLRLIYYSQIVNDFQKGDIAEGYSVSREKKESFPLTVTSAQKNPTAFYLCASSINTGSSYNEQFFGPGTRLTVL.

V and J are TRBV28 and TRBJ1-5; tentatively, D is TRBD1 (5 bases). Germline assignment: CDR1 MDHEN and CDR2 SYDVKM. Trimming took off 6 bases at V and 6 bases at J, with 12 bases between the two ends. CDR3 length: 13 amino acids. The CDR3 spells CASSLWGVQPQHF. The CDR3 nucleotides read TGTGCCAGCAGCCTATGGGGGGTTCAGCCCCAGCATTTT.

This chain joins TRBV9 and TRBJ2-2, with no clear D. The CDR3 contains 17 residues. The V gene lost 4 bases and the J gene lost 5 bases, with 21 bases spanning the gap. Germline V gene data show CDR1 as SGDLS and CDR2 as YYNGEE. CDR3 loop: CASSPPLQSAKTGELFF. In nucleotides, the CDR3 is TGTGCCAGCAGCCCTCCGTTACAGAGTGCTAAGACCGGGGAGCTGTTTTTT.

The rearrangement links TRBV19 to TRBJ1-1; the D gene is possibly TRBD1 (5 bases). Trimming cost V 6 bases and J 5 bases, with 22 bases left between them. This CDR3 has 16 amino acids. The germline V gene has CDR1 LNHDA and CDR2 SQIVND (reference sequence). In nucleotides, the CDR3 is TGTGCCAGTAGGGAAGGATCCTCAAACCGGGGGACTGAAGCTTTCTTT. Amino acids: CASREGSSNRGTEAFF.

Only one count was recorded for this clone. CDR3 sequence reads: CASSPRDREEQPYYGYTF. Here the CDR3 DNA reads TGCGCCAGCAGCCCTAGGGATCGGGAAGAACAACCCTACTATGGCTACACCTTC. This chain connects TRBV4-1 to TRBJ1-2, with D unclear. CDR1 MGHRA and CDR2 YSYEKL come from the germline V gene. V lost 4 bases and J lost 3, with 24 bases in between. The length of the CDR3 is 18 residues.

This chain joins TRBV5-1 and TRBJ1-2; D unresolved. The V gene lost 7 bases and the J gene lost 0 bases, with 13 bases spanning the gap. The CDR3 contains 14 residues. Germline lookup yields CDR1 SGHRS and CDR2 YFSETQ. The DNA for the CDR3 is TGCGCCAGCCGCGAGGCGGGTGCTAACTATGGCTACACCTTC. It translates to CASREAGANYGYTF.

The chain carries TRBV19 and TRBJ2-7; D unresolved. V lost 3 bases and J 3 bases, leaving 9 bases between the germline ends. Germline V gene sequence: CDR1 LNHDA, CDR2 SQIVND (reference sequence). CDR3 size: 13 residues. CDR3: CASSIDTFYEQYF. For the CDR3, the DNA is TGTGCCAGTAGTATCGACACCTTCTACGAGCAGTACTTC.

This sequence joins TRBV6-1 and TRBJ2-5; 9 bases map to TRBD2. CDR3 length: 15 residues. Germline CDR1 and CDR2: MNHNS and SASEGT. The junction had 9 bases not matched to a gene; V was cut back by 5 bases and J by 5 bases. The CDR3 region is CASSLLSGRGETQYF. For the CDR3, the DNA is TGTGCCAGCAGTCTCCTTAGCGGGAGAGGGGAGACCCAGTACTTC.

The genes are TRBV10-3 and TRBJ2-1, with 11 positions matching TRBD2. The germline CDR1 and CDR2 sequences are ENHRY and SYGVKD. V lost 8 bases, J lost 7 bases, and 7 bases stayed unmatched. The CDR3 contains 14 residues. This CDR3 is CAIGRGTSGNEQFF. The CDR3 DNA reads TGTGCCATCGGACGAGGGACTAGCGGTAATGAGCAGTTCTTC.

This chain uses TRBV6-1 with TRBJ1-5; D unclear. Trimming cost V 4 bases and J 1 base, with 11 bases left between them. This CDR3 contains 15 residues. Germline V CDR1 and CDR2: MNHNS, SASEGT. The CDR3 region is CASSAERESNQPQHF. CDR3 nucleotide sequence: TGTGCCAGCAGTGCCGAAAGGGAGAGCAATCAGCCCCAGCATTTT.

This chain links TRBV30 with TRBJ2-1; maybe TRBD2 (6 bases). Trimming cost V 1 base and J 12 bases, with 13 bases left between them. This CDR3 has 12 amino acids. The germline V gene has CDR1 GTSNPN and CDR2 SVGIG (reference sequence). CDR3 sequence: CAWSGPGTLQFF. The CDR3 nucleotides read TGTGCCTGGAGTGGGCCAGGGACTTTGCAGTTCTTC.

The chain uses TRBV6-5 and TRBJ2-5; the D gene is possibly TRBD2 (6 bases). CDR3 length: 14 residues. Germline values: CDR1 MNHEY, CDR2 SVGAGI. V was pared by 0 bases and J by 7 bases, with 12 bases between. As DNA, the CDR3 is TGTGCCAGCAGTTACTCGGGACTCCTCAGGACCCAGTACTTC. The encoded protein is CASSYSGLLRTQYF.

The genes are TRBV14 and TRBJ2-7; D gene ambiguous. This CDR3 spans 13 amino acids. Trimming cost V 4 bases and J 4 bases, with 11 bases left between them. Germline V gene lookup returns CDR1 SGHDN and CDR2 FVKESK. The CDR3, as DNA: TGTGCCAGCAGCCGGGCTTTGGGTTACGAGCAGTACTTC. This gives the protein CASSRALGYEQYF.

This chain links TRBV7-3 with TRBJ2-3; TRBD2 matches 8 bases. This CDR3 has 15 amino acids. Germline V gene data show CDR1 as SGHTA and CDR2 as FQGTGA. With V trimmed by 5 bases and J by 3 bases, 7 bases remained unmatched. CDR3 bases: TGTGCCAGCAGCCCCGGGACTAGGGGAACAGATACGCAGTATTTT. Its protein product is CASSPGTRGTDTQYF.

This clone occurred a few times. V is TRBV6-5 and J is TRBJ1-2, with 10 positions matching TRBD1. The CDR3 runs to 14 residues. V dropped 2 bases and J dropped 6; count of bases not matched to a gene: 3. Germline assignment: CDR1 MNHEY and CDR2 SVGAGI. DNA for the CDR3: TGTGCCAGCAGTTACCAGGGACAGGGGAATGGCTACACCTTC. Translated, it gives CASSYQGQGNGYTF.

This clone showed up just a few times. The chain combines TRBV5-4 with TRBJ2-7; no firm D call. Germline CDR1 reads SGHNT; CDR2 reads YYREEE (reference sequence). The CDR3 spans 14 residues. V shed 2 bases and J shed 2 bases, with 11 bases lying between them. CDR3 amino acids: CASSFNSKTYEQYF. The CDR3 region has the DNA TGTGCCAGCAGCTTTAACTCCAAGACCTACGAGCAGTACTTC.

V gene TRBV18 combines with J gene TRBJ2-7; 7 positions match TRBD1. The CDR3 is 14 residues long. V shed 3 bases and J 2 bases; nucleotides not matched to a gene: 4. Germline V CDR1 and CDR2: KGHSH, LQKENI. CDR3 region: CASSPQDRTYEQYF. The CDR3 DNA reads TGTGCCAGCTCACCCCAGGACAGGACCTACGAGCAGTACTTC.

This clone was recorded once. The chain employs TRBV9 and TRBJ2-7, with 11 bases lining up with TRBD1. The V and J ends lost 4 bases and 4 bases, in that order; junction bases with no gene match: 7. This CDR3 spans 15 amino acids. Germline CDR1 is SGDLS and CDR2 is YYNGEE. CDR3 sequence reads: CASSSPGQGGYEQYF. The CDR3 nucleotides read TGTGCCAGCAGCTCACCGGGACAGGGGGGATACGAGCAGTACTTC.

V gene TRBV18 combines with J gene TRBJ1-1; unclear D gene. The CDR3 loop spans 16 amino acids. Trimming pared 6 bases from V and 1 base from J, leaving 18 bases between. From germline, CDR1 is KGHSH and CDR2 LQKENI. DNA for the CDR3: TGTGCCAGCTCGACGGAGGCCGGGAAAAAGAACACTGAAGCTTTCTTT. This gives the protein CASSTEAGKKNTEAFF.

The J gene is TRBJ2-5, the V gene TRBV2, with unresolved D. With the DNA end fitting TRBJ2-7 better, the J assignment may be wrong. CDR3 length: 14 amino acids. In germline, CDR1 is SNHLY, CDR2 FYNNEI. CDR3 bases: TGTGCCAGCAGAGAGCGACTCTTGCCCTACGAGCAGTACTTC. Its protein is CASRERLLPYEQYF.

The chain couples TRBV27 to TRBJ1-4, with 8 positions matching TRBD1. CDR3 length: 17 amino acids. Germline trimming cut 3 bases from V and 3 bases from J; bases unmatched to any gene: 9. CDR1 MNHEY and CDR2 SMNVEV come from the germline V gene (reference sequence). The CDR3 DNA follows: TGTGCCAGCAGTTTCGCCCTGACAGGGGCGTCTAATGAAAAACTGTTTTTT. This gives the protein CASSFALTGASNEKLFF.

This clone was observed a single time. The chain uses TRBV4-1 and TRBJ1-6; 8 bases match TRBD1. Germline V CDR1 and CDR2: MGHRA, YSYEKL. V dropped 8 bases and J dropped 7; count of bases not matched to a gene: 7. The CDR3 consists of 14 residues. CDR3: CASRSWTGNSPLHF. CDR3 nucleotides: TGCGCCAGCCGATCCTGGACAGGGAATTCACCCCTCCACTTT.

The J gene is TRBJ1-2, the V gene TRBV4-2, with a possible D match to TRBD1 (5 bases). This CDR3 comprises 16 residues. The V gene lost 1 base and the J gene lost 2 bases, with 14 bases spanning the gap. CDR1 LGHNA and CDR2 YNFKEQ come from the germline V gene. CDR3 sequence reads: CASSQGGGPLNYGYTF. The CDR3 DNA reads TGTGCCAGCAGCCAAGGGGGGGGACCCCTCAACTATGGCTACACCTTC.

The chain recombines TRBV6-5 with TRBJ2-7, with TRBD1 identical over 10 bases. Trimming removed 2 bases from V and 2 bases from J; junction bases left unmatched: 3. Germline lookup yields CDR1 MNHEY and CDR2 SVGAGI. The CDR3 runs to 15 residues. The CDR3 DNA reads as TGTGCCAGCAGTTACCCTGGACAGGGGGCCTACGAGCAGTACTTC. This encodes CASSYPGQGAYEQYF.

This clone occurred once. J is TRBJ2-6 and V is TRBV7-3, with D possibly matching TRBD1 (7 bases). The germline V gene has CDR1 SGHTA and CDR2 FQGTGA. CDR3 length: 19 residues. The V end lost 2 bases, the J end lost 0 bases, and 17 bases lay between the germline ends. CDR3 protein: CASSLARDSETSGANVLTF. As DNA, the CDR3 is TGTGCCAGCAGCTTAGCGCGGGACAGCGAAACCTCTGGGGCCAACGTCCTGACTTTC.

This clone has just a few counts. The CDR3 DNA reads TGCGCCAGCAGTGGGACAGGGGGCTATCAGCCCCAGCATTTT. Translating gives CASSGTGGYQPQHF. The V call is TRBV4-1, the J call TRBJ1-5, with TRBD1 identical over 12 bases. Trimming at V came to 6 bases and at J to 5 bases, leaving 2 bases not matched to a gene. This CDR3 contains 14 residues. Germline-derived CDR1 and CDR2 are MGHRA and YSYEKL.

This clone occurred once. V gene TRBV7-2 combines with J gene TRBJ1-5; D ambiguous. Trimming pared 0 bases from V and 7 bases from J, leaving 7 bases between. Per germline, CDR1 SGHTA and CDR2 FQGNSA. CDR3 size: 13 residues. CDR3 DNA sequence: TGTGCCAGCAGCTTAGCGAGGGAGCAGCCCCAGCATTTT. This sequence encodes CASSLAREQPQHF.